A selection of T cell receptor beta chains follows, all from one sample in a study of cytomegalovirus exposure and HLA in healthy donors. Sequencing was performed with immunoSEQ multiplex PCR; in TCRdb, only in-frame clones are kept and a portion is missing. Among some 190,000 clones listed, about 10% were seen once. The sample was PBMCs. These TCRs come from a woman aged 25 to 39 in good health and CMV-seropositive. CDR3s include the opening cysteine and the closing phenylalanine or tryptophan.

len	v_gene	j_gene	CDR3aa
14	TRBV7-9	TRBJ1-1	CASSWTGLNTEAFF
14	TRBV7-8	TRBJ2-7	CASSFDRVAYEQYF
15	TRBV7-9	TRBJ2-7	CASSLPDRSSYEQYF
16	TRBV13	TRBJ2-2	CASSFTTGLNTGELFF
14	TRBV2	TRBJ1-1	CARVLTGENTEAFF
12	TRBV7-2	TRBJ2-4	CASSPDRTIQYF
13	TRBV29-1	TRBJ2-7	CSAGTGADYEQYF
14	TRBV7-7	TRBJ2-5	CASSLSQGSETQYF
15	TRBV29-1	TRBJ2-1	CSVEAPTGSYNEQFF
18	TRBV27	TRBJ1-2	CASSLYGVRGGDLYGYTF
14	TRBV27	TRBJ2-7	CATSLGSGSYEQYF
17	TRBV10-1	TRBJ2-2	CASSTGLAGPNTGELFF
15	TRBV6-5	TRBJ2-5	CASSLAGPYQETQYF
13	TRBV15	TRBJ1-1	CATSRDMATEAFF
16	TRBV7-6	TRBJ2-3	CASSPQGVTSTDTQYF
14	TRBV6-1	TRBJ2-7	CASRAPGPPYEQYF
16	TRBV27	TRBJ2-5	CASSLGGVPRRETQYF
13	TRBV27	TRBJ2-7	CASSHRRGYEQYF
15	TRBV19	TRBJ2-3	CASSIVRTSADTQYF
15	TRBV5-1	TRBJ2-3	CASTDAARSTDTQYF
14	TRBV7-9	TRBJ1-1	CASSPARAGFEAFF
17	TRBV2	TRBJ2-1	CASSPDRTSGRVGHEFF
13	TRBV5-1	TRBJ2-1	CASSGTLANEQFF
16	TRBV2	TRBJ2-1	CASSDARTSAKNEQFF
15	TRBV5-6	TRBJ2-1	CASSSTRTLYNEQFF
14	TRBV7-9	TRBJ2-5	CASSFPGGGGTQYF
16	TRBV2	TRBJ2-2	CASKIIQGLFTGELFF
15	TRBV5-4	TRBJ2-7	CASSLERTGYYEQYF
13	TRBV11-2	TRBJ1-2	CASSLSGGLGYTF
10	TRBV20-1	TRBJ2-1	CSATFNEQFF
13	TRBV29-1	TRBJ1-1	CSAAQGTNTEAFF
11	TRBV6-6	TRBJ1-1	CASSGTVEAFF
15	TRBV7-2	TRBJ2-3	CASSIFPRGTDTQYF